This TCR beta chain originates from a study of cytomegalovirus exposure and HLA in healthy donors. General study findings and limits: Presence/absence comparisons presumed near-even sequencing depth among donors. Later, an analysis found that common viral pathogens appeared to be linked with several of the most significant clusters.

Primers for the PCR totalled 60 Vbeta and 13 Jbeta. Assay: immunoSEQ multiplex PCR; the TCRdb copy retains only in-frame clones and omits some. The repertoire consists of about 210,000 clones, with 86% occurring once and the leading ten covering 0.25% to 0.4%. The junction had 6 bases not matched to a gene; V was cut back by 5 bases and J by 8 bases. There are 14 residues in the CDR3. Looked up from germline, CDR1 is KGHSH and CDR2 is LQKENI. With regard to this clone: Its antigen is as yet unknown.

V usage is TRBV18 and J usage is TRBJ2-2; 9 nucleotides match TRBD1. The sample comprised PBMCs. This sequence originates from a woman aged 25-40 years in good health and CMV-seronegative. CDR3 amino acids: CASSKGQGSGELFF. DNA of the CDR3: TGTGCCAGCTCAAAGGGACAGGGATCAGGGGAGCTGTTTTTT.